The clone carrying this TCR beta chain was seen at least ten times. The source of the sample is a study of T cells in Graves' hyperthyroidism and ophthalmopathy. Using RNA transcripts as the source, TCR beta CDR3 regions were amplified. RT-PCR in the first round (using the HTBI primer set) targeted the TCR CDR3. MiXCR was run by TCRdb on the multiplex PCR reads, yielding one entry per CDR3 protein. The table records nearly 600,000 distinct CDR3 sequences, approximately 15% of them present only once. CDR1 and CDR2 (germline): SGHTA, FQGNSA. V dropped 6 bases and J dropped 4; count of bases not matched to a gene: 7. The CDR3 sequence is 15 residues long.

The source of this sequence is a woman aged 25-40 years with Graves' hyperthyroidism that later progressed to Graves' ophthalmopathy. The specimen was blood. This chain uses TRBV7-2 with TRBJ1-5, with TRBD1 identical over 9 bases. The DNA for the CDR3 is TGTGCCAGCAGGGAGGGGACAGGGCGGAATCAGCCCCAGCATTTT. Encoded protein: CASREGTGRNQPQHF.